This T cell receptor (beta chain) originates from a study of lymphopenia after photon versus proton radiotherapy. Sequenced by immunoSEQ multiplex PCR; TCRdb stores in-frame clones only, minus some. The sample has 150,000 to 200,000 clones, approximately 90% seen once. The study, taken as a whole, reports: Post-nadir TCR diversity decline inversely tracked overall survival among those who died.

The ends lost 5 bases at V and 7 bases at J; junction bases unmatched: 9. The CDR3 covers 15 residues. CDR1 KGHSH and CDR2 LQKENI come from the germline V gene. As for this clone: What it binds is not known.

V usage is TRBV18 and J usage is TRBJ2-1; 9 bases align to TRBD1. This TCR was recovered from a man over 45 with gastric cancer. The starting material was peripheral blood, obtained from a patient treated with photon-based radiotherapy. This chain's CDR3 is CASSTGQGSVNEQFF. In DNA, the CDR3 is TGTGCCAGCTCAACGGGACAGGGAAGCGTAAATGAGCAGTTCTTC. Full variable domain (outside the CDR3, taken from reference TRBV18 and TRBJ2-1): NAGVMQNPRHLVRRRGQEARLRCSPMKGHSHVYWYRQLPEEGLKFMVYLQKENIIDESGMPKERFSAEFPKEGPSILRIQQVVRGDSAAYFCASSTGQGSVNEQFFGPGTRLTVL.